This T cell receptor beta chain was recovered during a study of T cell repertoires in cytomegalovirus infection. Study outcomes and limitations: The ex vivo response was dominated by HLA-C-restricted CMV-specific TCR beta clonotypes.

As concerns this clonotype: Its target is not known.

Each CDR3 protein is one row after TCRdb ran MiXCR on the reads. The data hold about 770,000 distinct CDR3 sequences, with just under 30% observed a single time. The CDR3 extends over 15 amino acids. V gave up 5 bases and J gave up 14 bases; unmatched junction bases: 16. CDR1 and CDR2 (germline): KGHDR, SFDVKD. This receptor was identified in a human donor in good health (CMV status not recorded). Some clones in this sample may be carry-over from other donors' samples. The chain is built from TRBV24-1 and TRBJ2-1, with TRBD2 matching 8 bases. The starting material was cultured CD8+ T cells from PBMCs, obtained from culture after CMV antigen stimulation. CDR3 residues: CATSGRDTGGEVKFF. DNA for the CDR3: TGTGCCACCAGTGGACGGGACACGGGGGGGGAGGTCAAGTTCTTC.